Each of the 19 T cell receptor beta chains below was sequenced from the same sample in a study of CD8 T cells in ankylosing spondylitis. TCRdb passed the 5' RACE reads through MiXCR, listing each CDR3 protein once. The sample has a few hundred thousand distinct CDR3 sequences; about 20% are singletons. The sample consisted of blood, either unsorted or a sorted T cell fraction (not recorded which). The receptors were gathered from a male donor with ankylosing spondylitis or in good health (not recorded which).

This clonotype has just a few counts. This sequence joins TRBV2 and TRBJ2-1, with a possible D match to TRBD1 (6 bases). Germline loops: CDR1 SNHLY, CDR2 FYNNEI. Trimming shortened V by 4 bases and J by 6 bases, and 16 bases separated the two germline ends. The CDR3 extends over 15 amino acids. The CDR3 coding sequence is TGTGCCAGCAGTGTGGGGGCCGGGTGGGGCAATGAGCAGTTCTTC. Its translation is CASSVGAGWGNEQFF.

In this sample, this clonotype turned up a few times. The chain is built from TRBV5-6 and TRBJ2-5, with a possible D match to TRBD2 (7 bases). Trimming pared 0 bases from V and 7 bases from J, leaving 13 bases between. The CDR3 loop spans 14 amino acids. Looked up from germline, CDR1 is SGHDT and CDR2 is YYEEEE. The CDR3 DNA sequence: TGTGCCAGCAGCTTGGCTGGGGGCGGGGGGACCCAGTACTTC. Encoded protein: CASSLAGGGGTQYF.

In its sample, this clonotype was seen a few times. The CDR3 sequence: CASSLLSGHEKLFF. In DNA, the CDR3 is TGCGCCAGCAGCTTGCTGTCAGGGCATGAAAAACTGTTTTTT. The V gene is TRBV5-1, the J gene TRBJ1-4, with D possibly matching TRBD1 (5 bases). V was pared by 1 base and J by 6 bases, with 10 bases between. The CDR3 is made up of 14 amino acids. The germline V gene has CDR1 SGHRS and CDR2 YFSETQ.

This clonotype has only a few counts. The chain carries TRBV27 and TRBJ2-3; D remains unclear. With 0 bases removed from V and 3 bases from J, the gap between germline ends came to 16 bases. The germline gives CDR1 MNHEY, CDR2 SMNVEV (reference sequence). The CDR3 spans 17 residues. The DNA for the CDR3 is TGTGCCAGCAGTTTATCGTTTACAGCTAGGTATACAGATACGCAGTATTTT. Translation gives CASSLSFTARYTDTQYF.

V gene TRBV11-2 combines with J gene TRBJ2-1; D is perhaps TRBD1 (6 bases). V lost 2 bases and J 9 bases, leaving 8 bases between the germline ends. Germline loops: CDR1 SGHAT, CDR2 FQNNGV. This CDR3 contains 12 residues. The CDR3 nucleotides are TGTGCCAGCAGCTTACAGGGGTTTGAGCAGTTCTTC. It is translated as CASSLQGFEQFF. Combining the CDR3 with reference TRBV11-2 and TRBJ2-1 gives the whole variable domain EAGVAQSPRYKIIEKRQSVAFWCNPISGHATLYWYQQILGQGPKLLIQFQNNGVVDDSQLPKDRFSAERLKGVDSTLKIQPAKLEDSAVYLCASSLQGFEQFFGPGTRLTVL.

The V call is TRBV11-2, the J call TRBJ2-3; 11 bases agree with TRBD2. CDR3 length equals 14 residues. J lost 4 bases, V lost 5 bases, and 2 bases had no gene match. The germline CDR1 and CDR2 sequences are SGHAT and FQNNGV. DNA of the CDR3: TGTGCCAGCAGCATAGCGGGGGGGCCAGATACGCAGTATTTT. Translated: CASSIAGGPDTQYF. Full variable domain (outside the CDR3, taken from reference TRBV11-2 and TRBJ2-3): EAGVAQSPRYKIIEKRQSVAFWCNPISGHATLYWYQQILGQGPKLLIQFQNNGVVDDSQLPKDRFSAERLKGVDSTLKIQPAKLEDSAVYLCASSIAGGPDTQYFGPGTRLTVL.

The J gene is TRBJ1-1, the V gene TRBV19, with 7 bases fitting TRBD1. Per germline, CDR1 LNHDA and CDR2 SQIVND (reference sequence). The trim removed 4 bases at V and 0 bases at J, leaving 2 bases unmatched. The CDR3 length is 14 residues. The CDR3 loop is CASSRQGLNTEAFF. The CDR3 region has the DNA TGTGCCAGTAGTAGACAGGGACTGAACACTGAAGCTTTCTTT.

The chain links TRBV11-2 to TRBJ2-7; 8 bases are a match to TRBD1. The CDR3 totals 17 residues. Germline lookup yields CDR1 SGHAT and CDR2 FQNNGV. V gave up 5 bases and J gave up 2 bases; unmatched junction bases: 14. As DNA, the CDR3 is TGTGCCAGCAGCGCGCAGGTCGGGACAGGACCGCCCTACGAGCAGTACGTC. Protein: CASSAQVGTGPPYEQYV.

The chain carries TRBV12-3 or TRBV12-4 and TRBJ2-6, with 9 bases matching TRBD1. J lost 2 bases, V lost 9 bases, and 11 bases had no gene match. The CDR3 consists of 17 residues. CDR3 in amino acids: CASQPGQGTTGANVLTF. The CDR3 DNA reads as TGTGCCAGTCAACCGGGACAGGGAACAACTGGGGCCAACGTCCTGACTTTC.

In its sample, this clonotype was seen many times. Here the CDR3 DNA reads TGCGCCAGCAGCTTATCGGCAGGGGTGAACACTGAAGCTTTCTTT. Protein: CASSLSAGVNTEAFF. This rearrangement joins TRBV5-1 to TRBJ1-1; TRBD1 might be the D (6 bases). The CDR3 contains 15 residues. Germline loops: CDR1 SGHRS, CDR2 YFSETQ. Trimming cost V 2 bases and J 0 bases, with 11 bases left between them.

The genes are TRBV6-1 and TRBJ1-1; 9 nucleotides line up with TRBD1. The CDR3 totals 15 residues. V lost 6 bases and J lost 5; bases outside the gene matches: 10. Germline V gene lookup returns CDR1 MNHNS and CDR2 SASEGT. The CDR3 spells CASRSRTGAGTEAFF. The CDR3 DNA sequence: TGTGCCAGCAGGTCGAGGACAGGGGCGGGTACTGAAGCTTTCTTT.

J is TRBJ2-2 and V is TRBV5-1; no clear D. The V and J ends lost 0 bases and 6 bases respectively, with 9 bases between them. Germline V gene lookup returns CDR1 SGHRS and CDR2 YFSETQ. There are 14 residues in the CDR3. CDR3 nucleotides: TGCGCCAGCAGCTTGGCCTTAAACGCCGGGGAGCTGTTTTTT. Its protein product is CASSLALNAGELFF.

V usage is TRBV20-1 and J usage is TRBJ1-5; D ambiguous. This CDR3 is 14 amino acids long. V was trimmed by 6 bases and J by 4 bases, leaving 16 bases between them. Germline V gene data show CDR1 as DFQATT and CDR2 as SNEGSKA (reference sequence). The CDR3 sequence: CSALEGQPNQPQHF. CDR3 DNA: TGCAGTGCCCTAGAAGGGCAGCCGAATCAGCCCCAGCATTTT.

The rearrangement uses TRBV4-1 and TRBJ2-1, with D tentatively TRBD2 (6 bases). The CDR3 loop spans 17 amino acids. Trimming left V 2 bases short and J 0 bases short, with 14 bases between. Germline CDR1 and CDR2: MGHRA and YSYEKL. The CDR3 loop reads CASSQPLAESSYNEQFF. The CDR3 DNA reads TGCGCCAGCAGCCAACCCTTAGCGGAGAGCTCCTACAATGAGCAGTTCTTC.

This clonotype was counted ten times or more. The rearrangement joins TRBV29-1 to TRBJ2-1, with 14 nucleotides matching TRBD2. CDR3 length equals 15 residues. The trim removed 5 bases at V and 6 bases at J, leaving 6 bases unmatched. The V gene's germline CDR1 is SQVTM and CDR2 ANQGSEA. CDR3 residues: CSVNTGTSGSNEQFF. In nucleotides, the CDR3 is TGCAGCGTTAATACCGGGACTAGCGGGAGCAATGAGCAGTTCTTC.

This chain uses TRBV28 with TRBJ1-5, with 7 bases identical to TRBD1. The ends lost 4 bases at V and 2 bases at J; junction bases unmatched: 8. Looked up from germline, CDR1 is MDHEN and CDR2 is SYDVKM. CDR3 length equals 16 residues. The CDR3 sequence: CASSSRTGLGNQPQHF. CDR3 nucleotide sequence: TGTGCCAGCAGTTCCCGGACAGGCCTGGGCAATCAGCCCCAGCATTTT.

This sequence joins TRBV12-3 or TRBV12-4 and TRBJ2-6; D unresolved. CDR3 size: 19 residues. Trimming took off 1 base at V and 0 bases at J, with 16 bases between the two ends. The CDR3 sequence is CASSLDIPGPNSGANVLTF. As DNA, the CDR3 is TGTGCCAGCAGTTTAGACATTCCGGGCCCTAACTCTGGGGCCAACGTCCTGACTTTC.

The sample holds a few counts of this clonotype. The chain joins TRBV7-2 to TRBJ2-1; 8 nucleotides agree with TRBD2. This CDR3 has 14 amino acids. From germline, CDR1 is SGHTA and CDR2 FQGNSA. V was clipped by 4 bases and J by 8 bases; unmatched bases: 7. The DNA for the CDR3 is TGTGCCAGCAGCTCGGGACTAGGTTTCTATGAGCAGTTCTTC. This sequence encodes CASSSGLGFYEQFF. The full variable domain, completed using reference TRBV7-2 and TRBJ2-1, is GAGVSQSPSNKVTEKGKDVELRCDPISGHTALYWYRQSLGQGLEFLIYFQGNSAPDKSGLPSDRFSAERTGGSVSTLTIQRTQQEDSAVYLCASSSGLGFYEQFFGPGTRLTVL.

The table lists this clonotype with a few counts. The rearrangement joins TRBV20-1 to TRBJ2-3; 7 bases align to TRBD1. Germline V CDR1 and CDR2: DFQATT, SNEGSKA (reference sequence). The CDR3 extends over 14 amino acids. The trim removed 5 bases at V and 0 bases at J, leaving 5 bases unmatched. CDR3 DNA sequence: TGCAGTGCTCTAAGACAGGGAAGCACAGATACGCAGTATTTT. Translated: CSALRQGSTDTQYF.